These 21 T cell receptor beta chains originate from one sample sequenced in a study of post-analysis software for immune sequencing data. General study findings and limits: In patients, about 5 TRBV segments were more frequent than in controls, with TRBV5-6, TRBV5-1 and TRBV20-1 among them.

TCR beta cDNA libraries included unique molecular identifiers. Each CDR3 protein is one row after TCRdb ran MiXCR on the PCR reads. The sample has some 890,000 distinct CDR3 sequences; 53% are singletons. Their antigens remain unidentified. Sequencing was carried out using blood. These receptors all stem from a girl between 5 and 17 years old with multiple sclerosis.

The V and J genes are TRBV7-8 and TRBJ2-7, with D tentatively TRBD1 (6 bases). Germline-derived CDR1 and CDR2 are SGHVS and FQNEAQ. The CDR3 covers 16 residues. Trimming left V 5 bases short and J 0 bases short, with 17 bases between. The CDR3, as DNA: TGTGCCAGCAGCCCAAGGGACATATCCAGCTCCTACGAGCAGTACTTC. This sequence encodes CASSPRDISSSYEQYF.

CDR3 protein: CSVRVGGRATDTQYF. The CDR3 bases are TGCAGTGTAAGGGTCGGCGGGAGGGCCACAGATACGCAGTATTTT. This sequence joins TRBV20-1 and TRBJ2-3; TRBD2 matches at 9 bases. Germline V CDR1 and CDR2: DFQATT, SNEGSKA (reference sequence). The CDR3 runs 15 residues. The V and J ends lost 7 bases and 2 bases, in that order; junction bases with no gene match: 10.

J is TRBJ2-7 and V is TRBV7-2; possibly TRBD1 or TRBD2 for D (5 bases each). CDR1 SGHTA and CDR2 FQGNSA come from the germline V gene. The length of the CDR3 is 12 residues. The V gene lost 6 bases and the J gene lost 5 bases, with 11 bases spanning the gap. CDR3 amino acids: CASSWDGDEQYF. The CDR3 region has the DNA TGTGCCAGCAGTTGGGACGGGGACGAGCAGTACTTC.

There are a few counts of this clonotype. This chain links TRBV20-1 with TRBJ1-2, with a weak D call TRBD1 (5 bases). The V end was cut by 5 bases, the J end by 8 bases, with 12 bases between. The CDR3 runs to 11 residues. Germline lookup yields CDR1 DFQATT and CDR2 SNEGSKA (reference sequence). Written as DNA, the CDR3 is TGCAGTGCTCCGGGACTTGGCGGCTACACCTTC. It yields the protein CSAPGLGGYTF.

This clonotype was observed a handful of times. This chain uses TRBV25-1 with TRBJ2-5, with TRBD2 matching 7 bases. Germline lookup yields CDR1 MGHDK and CDR2 SYGVNS. CDR3 length equals 15 residues. V shed 1 base and J 5 bases; nucleotides not matched to a gene: 7. CDR3 coding DNA: TGTGCCAGCAGTGAATCTGAGGCGGGAGTGGAGACCCAGTACTTC. Protein sequence: CASSESEAGVETQYF.

This clonotype has a handful of counts. The chain joins TRBV7-2 to TRBJ1-2; 8 bases map to TRBD1. V was pared by 4 bases and J by 8 bases, with 15 bases of the junction left unmatched. CDR1 and CDR2 (germline): SGHTA, FQGNSA. The CDR3 totals 16 residues. The CDR3, as DNA: TGTGCCAGCAGCTCTCAGTCAGGCAGGGGGCTTGGCGGCTACACCTTC. This encodes CASSSQSGRGLGGYTF.

This clonotype has only a few counts. J is TRBJ2-3 and V is TRBV15, with D unresolved. This CDR3 is 13 amino acids long. CDR1 LNHNV and CDR2 YYDKDF come from the germline V gene (reference sequence). Trimming pared 1 base from V and 3 bases from J, leaving 5 bases between. This chain's CDR3 is CATSRGGTDTQYF. For the CDR3, the DNA is TGTGCCACCAGCAGAGGTGGGACAGATACGCAGTATTTT.

The CDR3 DNA reads as TGTGCCAGCAGCTACACCCCACTAGACTTACAAGAGACCCAGTACTTC. This gives the protein CASSYTPLDLQETQYF. The chain couples TRBV28 to TRBJ2-5; D may be TRBD2 (5 bases). The V gene's germline CDR1 is MDHEN and CDR2 SYDVKM. Trimming removed 6 bases at V and 2 bases at J, with 19 bases between. This CDR3 is built from 16 residues.

This clonotype was seen only a few times. The V gene is TRBV4-1, the J gene TRBJ1-2, with D uncertain. Germline CDR1 is MGHRA and CDR2 is YSYEKL. Trimming stripped 0 bases from V and 4 bases from J, with 12 bases between. The CDR3 covers 15 residues. The CDR3 DNA reads as TGCGCCAGCAGCCAAGATCTGGGAGGCGTCTATGGCTACACCTTC. Translation gives CASSQDLGGVYGYTF.

As to this clonotype: A read error may produce the germline difference seen at one junction end. For the CDR3, the DNA is TGTGCCATCAGTGCCCAGGGGAGAACCGGGGGGCTGTTTTTT. Its translation is CAISAQGRTGGLFF. This rearrangement joins TRBV10-3 to TRBJ2-2, with D tentatively TRBD1 or TRBD2 (6 bases each). The CDR3 has 14 residues. CDR1 and CDR2 from the germline V gene are ENHRY and SYGVKD.

This clonotype has more than one count but fewer than ten. The chain is built from TRBV7-9 and TRBJ1-6; 7 nucleotides line up with TRBD1. V dropped 3 bases and J dropped 10; count of bases not matched to a gene: 6. Looked up from germline, CDR1 is SEHNR and CDR2 is FQNEAQ (reference sequence). This CDR3 is 14 amino acids long. In nucleotides, the CDR3 is TGTGCCAGCAGCTTGGGGACAGTCCAGTCACCCCTCCACTTT. It yields the protein CASSLGTVQSPLHF.

This chain joins TRBV7-9 and TRBJ2-1; 11 bases align to TRBD2. Trimming took 4 bases from V and 6 from J; bases not matched to a gene: 17. CDR3 length: 19 residues. The germline CDR1 and CDR2 sequences are SEHNR and FQNEAQ (reference sequence). CDR3 residues: CASSSAGLADREGVNEQFF. CDR3 bases: TGTGCCAGCAGCTCCGCGGGACTAGCGGACAGGGAGGGCGTCAATGAGCAGTTCTTC.

This clonotype was counted a few times. V and J are TRBV5-1 and TRBJ2-3, with D unresolved. The CDR3 consists of 16 residues. V lost 0 bases and J lost 2, with 13 bases in between. Germline V gene lookup returns CDR1 SGHRS and CDR2 YFSETQ. Here the CDR3 DNA reads TGCGCCAGCAGCTTGGGAACTCAACGTACCACAGATACGCAGTATTTT. This encodes CASSLGTQRTTDTQYF.

The rearrangement uses TRBV5-4 and TRBJ2-7; TRBD2 matches 8 bases. V lost 4 bases and J lost 2; bases outside the gene matches: 5. The CDR3 consists of 14 residues. The germline CDR1 and CDR2 sequences are SGHNT and YYREEE (reference sequence). The CDR3 here is CASSPWTSPYEQYF. DNA for the CDR3: TGTGCCAGCAGCCCGTGGACTAGCCCCTACGAGCAGTACTTC.

The genes are TRBV20-1 and TRBJ1-1; 8 bases match TRBD1. J was trimmed by 4 bases and V by 3 bases; bases with no gene match: 4. Germline CDR1 and CDR2: DFQATT and SNEGSKA (reference sequence). The CDR3 sequence is 13 residues long. CDR3 in amino acids: CSARNRGSTEAFF. The CDR3 nucleotides read TGCAGTGCTAGGAACAGGGGGAGCACTGAAGCTTTCTTT.

In this sample, this clonotype turned up a few times. The chain couples TRBV3-1 to TRBJ1-2; no clear D gene. This CDR3 region has 13 residues. Germline lookup yields CDR1 LGHDT and CDR2 YNNKEL (reference sequence). V lost 3 bases, J lost 4 bases, and 9 bases lay in between. The CDR3 nucleotides are TGTGCCAGCAGCCAGGGTTCCGTCTATGGCTACACCTTC. Residues: CASSQGSVYGYTF.

The chain uses TRBV29-1 and TRBJ2-1; 7 bases are a match to TRBD1. CDR3 length equals 13 residues. V lost 6 bases to trimming and J lost 7 bases; unmatched junction nucleotides: 9. The V gene's germline CDR1 is SQVTM and CDR2 ANQGSEA. In DNA form, the CDR3 reads TGCAGCGTCAAGATACAGGGGTTTAATGAGCAGTTCTTC. It specifies CSVKIQGFNEQFF.

The chain links TRBV7-9 to TRBJ1-2; a weak D match, TRBD1 (5 bases). CDR1 SEHNR and CDR2 FQNEAQ come from the germline V gene (reference sequence). Trimming shortened V by 4 bases and J by 0 bases, and 12 bases separated the two germline ends. The CDR3 sequence is 15 residues long. The CDR3 bases are TGTGCCAGCAGCTCGAGGGGTAAAGCTAACTATGGCTACACCTTC. Protein: CASSSRGKANYGYTF.

This chain uses TRBV20-1 with TRBJ2-7, with D uncertain. Trimming took 1 base from V and 1 from J, leaving 5 bases between them. The CDR3 runs 12 residues. The germline V gene has CDR1 DFQATT and CDR2 SNEGSKA (reference sequence). CDR3 nucleotides: TGCAGTGCTAGAGCAGAATCCTACGAGCAGTACTTC. Residues: CSARAESYEQYF.

The chain joins TRBV20-1 to TRBJ2-7; 9 nucleotides agree with TRBD1. The CDR3 is 15 residues long. The germline V gene has CDR1 DFQATT and CDR2 SNEGSKA (reference sequence). The V gene end was trimmed by 0 bases and the J gene end by 5 bases; junction bases not matched to a gene: 8. CDR3 sequence (DNA): TGCAGTGCTAGAGATGTGGGACAGGGTCTTAACGAGCAGTACTTC. Protein sequence: CSARDVGQGLNEQYF.

The chain couples TRBV5-5 to TRBJ2-7, with TRBD1 matching 9 bases. The DNA end is a closer match to TRBJ2-5, so the J assignment may be wrong. Germline-derived CDR1 and CDR2 are SGHKS and YYEKEE (reference sequence). This CDR3 comprises 14 residues. The CDR3 region has the DNA TGTGCCAGCAGCAGGACAGGGGTGGGAGAGACCCAGTACTTC. It encodes CASSRTGVGETQYF.